These 8 T cell receptor beta chains were all obtained from the same sample, sequenced in a study of T cell responses to AZD1222 COVID-19 vaccine. Sequencing used immunoSEQ multiplex PCR; TCRdb keeps in-frame clones, though not all of them. The sample holds 100,000 to 150,000 clones; 88% are singletons and the top ten take 7.6%. The sequencing here drew on peripheral blood, taken on day 0 of AZD1222 vaccination. The receptor source for this set is an adult in good health.

The rearrangement links TRBV3-1 (or the pseudogene TRBV3-2) to TRBJ1-5, with D perhaps TRBD1 (6 bases). Germline-derived CDR1 and CDR2 are LGHDT and YNNKEL (reference sequence). CDR3 length: 16 amino acids. V lost 1 base and J lost 3, with 13 bases in between. The CDR3 reads CASSQGGGPNNQPQHF. Here the CDR3 DNA reads TGTGCCAGCAGCCAAGGCGGGGGGCCGAACAATCAGCCCCAGCATTTT.

The V call is TRBV4-2, the J call TRBJ2-7; 7 positions agree with TRBD1. Trimming at V came to 3 bases and at J to 3 bases, leaving 5 bases not matched to a gene. Germline values: CDR1 LGHNA, CDR2 YNFKEQ. The length of the CDR3 is 14 residues. The CDR3 DNA reads as TGTGCCAGCAGCCAGCCGGGACAGCACTACGAGCAGTACTTC. Translation gives CASSQPGQHYEQYF.

The chain recombines TRBV27 with TRBJ1-1; 9 nucleotides line up with TRBD1. The CDR3 is 15 amino acids. The V and J ends lost 5 bases and 6 bases, in that order; junction bases with no gene match: 10. Germline V gene sequence: CDR1 MNHEY, CDR2 SMNVEV (reference sequence). As DNA, the CDR3 is TGTGCCAGCAGTGCACCGGGACAGGGATCCCCTGAAGCTTTCTTT. Its protein product is CASSAPGQGSPEAFF.

The rearrangement joins TRBV24-1 to TRBJ2-1; TRBD1 agrees at 9 bases. V lost 5 bases and J lost 7; bases outside the gene matches: 5. The CDR3 contains 14 residues. Germline-derived CDR1 and CDR2 are KGHDR and SFDVKD. As DNA, the CDR3 is TGTGCCACCAGTGTTCTGACAGGGGGGAATGAGCAGTTCTTC. It is translated as CATSVLTGGNEQFF.

This chain links TRBV11-3 with TRBJ1-1; D might be TRBD1 (5 bases). V was shortened by 1 base and J by 6 bases, with 9 bases between the two germline ends. This CDR3 is built from 13 residues. Germline values: CDR1 SGHNT, CDR2 YENEEA. The CDR3 nucleotides are TGTGCCAGCAGCTTAGTCCCAGGGTCTGAAGCTTTCTTT. Its protein is CASSLVPGSEAFF.

The chain carries TRBV11-2 and TRBJ1-1; D unclear. Trimming removed 0 bases at V and 9 bases at J, with 11 bases between. CDR1 SGHAT and CDR2 FQNNGV come from the germline V gene. CDR3 length: 13 amino acids. DNA for the CDR3: TGTGCCAGCAGCTTAGATATGCGGACGCAAGCTTTCTTT. Amino acid sequence: CASSLDMRTQAFF.

The chain carries TRBV28 and TRBJ1-5; 7 bases are a match to TRBD1. The length of the CDR3 is 15 residues. CDR1 is MDHEN and CDR2 is SYDVKM in the germline V gene. Unmatched junction bases numbered 6, after V lost 3 bases and J lost 4 bases. Here the CDR3 reads CASSFSRGLNQPQHF. For the CDR3, the DNA is TGTGCCAGCAGTTTTAGTAGGGGGCTAAATCAGCCCCAGCATTTT.

J is TRBJ2-7 and V is TRBV6-5, with D perhaps assigned TRBD1 or TRBD2 (5 bases each). CDR1 MNHEY and CDR2 SVGAGI come from the germline V gene. The CDR3 loop spans 15 amino acids. Between the trimmed V and J ends, which lost 0 bases and 8 bases, there was a span of 17 bases. As DNA, the CDR3 is TGTGCCAGCAGTTACTCGGGGACCCACGGTAATAAGCAGTACTTC. The encoded protein is CASSYSGTHGNKQYF.